Listed below are T cell receptor beta chains from one sample, sequenced in a study of T cells in Graves' hyperthyroidism and ophthalmopathy. In TCRdb, the multiplex PCR reads were re-called with MiXCR into one record per CDR3 protein. The table lists 370,000 or so distinct CDR3 sequences, 20% to 30% of them singletons. Source material: blood. The receptors originated from a man aged 50-59 years with Graves' hyperthyroidism. Each CDR3 is given with its conserved first and last residue. A D gene is named only where the DNA matches it firmly. Clone size is stated in some rows and not others, as once, few, many or a class when expanded.

v_gene: TRBV7-9
d_gene: TRBD1
abundance: once
j_gene: TRBJ1-2
CDR3nt: TGTGCCAGCAGCCTAAAACAGGGGGTGGCCTATGGCTACACCTTC
CDR3aa: CASSLKQGVAYGYTF

v_gene: TRBV6-2/TRBV6-3
d_gene: TRBD2
abundance: -
j_gene: TRBJ2-5
CDR3nt: TGTGCCAGCTATGGGGGGGGAGATGAGACCCAGTACTTC
CDR3aa: CASYGGGDETQYF

v_gene: TRBV7-6
d_gene: -
abundance: -
j_gene: TRBJ1-4
CDR3nt: TGTGCCAGCAGTCTTCTCGGGGGGCATGAAAAACTGTTTTTT
CDR3aa: CASSLLGGHEKLFF

v_gene: TRBV25-1
d_gene: -
abundance: -
j_gene: TRBJ2-7
CDR3nt: TGTGCCAGCAGTGAATTCAACTCCTACGAGCAGTACTTC
CDR3aa: CASSEFNSYEQYF

v_gene: TRBV27
d_gene: -
abundance: -
j_gene: TRBJ1-2
CDR3nt: TGTGCCAGCAGTTCACCTACCAAATCCCCCGCAAACTATGGCTACACCTTC
CDR3aa: CASSSPTKSPANYGYTF

v_gene: TRBV11-2
d_gene: TRBD2
abundance: once
j_gene: TRBJ2-1
CDR3nt: TGTGCCAGCAGCTTTGGACTAGCGGCGTACAATGAGCAGTTCTTC
CDR3aa: CASSFGLAAYNEQFF

v_gene: TRBV11-2
d_gene: -
abundance: many
j_gene: TRBJ2-3
CDR3nt: TGTGCCAGCAGCTTACCGCTGCAACGGGAGTTCACAGATACGCAGTATTTT
CDR3aa: CASSLPLQREFTDTQYF

v_gene: TRBV12-3/TRBV12-4
d_gene: TRBD1
abundance: -
j_gene: TRBJ1-2
CDR3nt: TGTGCCAGCAGTGACAGGGCTCAAATCTCTGGCTACACCTTC
CDR3aa: CASSDRAQISGYTF

v_gene: TRBV11-2
d_gene: TRBD1
abundance: many
j_gene: TRBJ2-7
CDR3nt: TGTGCCAGCAGCCCGGCTCTCCGAGACAGGGGTTGGAACGAGCAGTACTTC
CDR3aa: CASSPALRDRGWNEQYF

v_gene: TRBV28
d_gene: -
abundance: -
j_gene: TRBJ2-3
CDR3nt: TGTGCCAGCAGCGGAGCCGACCCCCAACAGGGTTTGTTCACAGATACGCAGTATTTT
CDR3aa: CASSGADPQQGLFTDTQYF

v_gene: TRBV28
d_gene: -
abundance: few
j_gene: TRBJ1-4
CDR3nt: TGTGCCAGCACGCCCCGAGGCCTTAATGAAAAACTGTTTTTT
CDR3aa: CASTPRGLNEKLFF

v_gene: TRBV2
d_gene: -
abundance: -
j_gene: TRBJ1-1
CDR3nt: TGTGCCAGCAGTGAAGCATACACTGAAGCTTTCTTT
CDR3aa: CASSEAYTEAFF

v_gene: TRBV28
d_gene: -
abundance: few
j_gene: TRBJ2-3
CDR3nt: TGTGCCAGCAGTCTACAGGGGACTAGCACAGATACGCAGTATTTT
CDR3aa: CASSLQGTSTDTQYF

v_gene: TRBV24-1
d_gene: TRBD2
abundance: -
j_gene: TRBJ2-1
CDR3nt: TGTGCCACCGGCCCGGGGGAGGGCGTCACCTACAATGAGCAGTTCTTC
CDR3aa: CATGPGEGVTYNEQFF

v_gene: TRBV11-2
d_gene: -
abundance: -
j_gene: TRBJ2-1
CDR3nt: TGTGCCAGCAGCTTGGAGGGGGCTCTCTCCTACAATGAGCAGTTCTTC
CDR3aa: CASSLEGALSYNEQFF

v_gene: TRBV6-1
d_gene: TRBD1
abundance: many
j_gene: TRBJ1-5
CDR3nt: TGTGCCAGCAACTCCGGGACAGGGACTCAGCCCCAGCATTTT
CDR3aa: CASNSGTGTQPQHF

v_gene: TRBV28
d_gene: TRBD1
abundance: many
j_gene: TRBJ2-7
CDR3nt: TGTGCCAGCAGTGAGGGACAGGGGGGATTGTACGAGCAGTACTTC
CDR3aa: CASSEGQGGLYEQYF